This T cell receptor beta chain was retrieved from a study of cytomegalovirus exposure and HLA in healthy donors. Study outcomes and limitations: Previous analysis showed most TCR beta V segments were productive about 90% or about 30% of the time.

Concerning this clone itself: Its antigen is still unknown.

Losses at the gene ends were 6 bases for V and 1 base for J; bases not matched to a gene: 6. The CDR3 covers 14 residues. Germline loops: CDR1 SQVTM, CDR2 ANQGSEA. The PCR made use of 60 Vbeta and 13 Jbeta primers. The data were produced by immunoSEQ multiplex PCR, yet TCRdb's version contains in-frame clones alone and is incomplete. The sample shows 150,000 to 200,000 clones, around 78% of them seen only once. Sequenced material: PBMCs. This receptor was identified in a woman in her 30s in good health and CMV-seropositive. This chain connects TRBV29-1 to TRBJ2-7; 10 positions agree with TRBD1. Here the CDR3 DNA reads TGCAGCGTCGGAGGGACAGGGGAATCCTACGAGCAGTACTTC. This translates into CSVGGTGESYEQYF.